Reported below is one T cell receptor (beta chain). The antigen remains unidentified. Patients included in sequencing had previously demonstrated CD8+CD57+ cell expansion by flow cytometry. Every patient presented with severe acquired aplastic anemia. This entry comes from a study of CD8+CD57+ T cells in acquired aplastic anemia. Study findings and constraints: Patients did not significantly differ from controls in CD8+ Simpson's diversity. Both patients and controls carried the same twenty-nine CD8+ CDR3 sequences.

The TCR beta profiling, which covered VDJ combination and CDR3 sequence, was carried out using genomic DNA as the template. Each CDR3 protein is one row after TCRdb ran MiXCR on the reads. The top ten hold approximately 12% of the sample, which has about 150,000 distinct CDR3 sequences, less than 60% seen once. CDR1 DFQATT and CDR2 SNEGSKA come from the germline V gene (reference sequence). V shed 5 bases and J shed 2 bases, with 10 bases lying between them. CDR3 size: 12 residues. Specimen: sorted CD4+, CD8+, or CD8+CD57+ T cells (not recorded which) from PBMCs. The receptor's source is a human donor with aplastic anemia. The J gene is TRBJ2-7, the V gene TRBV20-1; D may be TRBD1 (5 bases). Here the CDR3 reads CSAFTGAYEQYF. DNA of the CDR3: TGCAGTGCTTTCACAGGCGCCTACGAGCAGTACTTC.